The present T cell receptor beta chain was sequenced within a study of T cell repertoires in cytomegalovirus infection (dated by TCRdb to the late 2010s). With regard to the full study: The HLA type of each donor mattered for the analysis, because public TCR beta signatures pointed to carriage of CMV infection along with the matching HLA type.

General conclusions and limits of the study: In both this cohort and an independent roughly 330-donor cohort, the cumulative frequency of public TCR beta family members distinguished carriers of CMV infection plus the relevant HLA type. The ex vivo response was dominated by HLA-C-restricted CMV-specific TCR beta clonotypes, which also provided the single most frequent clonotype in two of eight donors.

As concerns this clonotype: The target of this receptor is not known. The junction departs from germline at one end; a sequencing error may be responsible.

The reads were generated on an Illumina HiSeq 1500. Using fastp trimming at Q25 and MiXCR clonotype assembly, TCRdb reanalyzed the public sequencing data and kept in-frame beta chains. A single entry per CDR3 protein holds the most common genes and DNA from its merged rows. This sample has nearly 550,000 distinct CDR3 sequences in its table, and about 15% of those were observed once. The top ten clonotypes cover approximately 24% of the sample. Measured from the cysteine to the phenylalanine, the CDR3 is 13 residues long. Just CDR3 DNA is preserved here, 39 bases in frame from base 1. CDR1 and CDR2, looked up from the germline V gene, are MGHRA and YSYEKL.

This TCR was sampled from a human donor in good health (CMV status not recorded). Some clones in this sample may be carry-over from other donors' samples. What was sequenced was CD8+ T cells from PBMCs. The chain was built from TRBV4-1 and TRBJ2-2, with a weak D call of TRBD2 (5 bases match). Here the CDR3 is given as CASSLGSTGVLFF. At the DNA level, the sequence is TGCGCCAGCAGCCTCGGTAGCACCGGGGTGCTGTTTTTT.